This T cell receptor beta chain was captured by sequencing in a study of blood T cells in healthy people across ages. This clonotype turned up a few times. A second roughly 6 to 11 cycle PCR used barcoded and J-beta primers. TCRdb independently ran MiXCR on the 5' RACE reads; one entry per CDR3 protein. The sample has 1,800,000 or so distinct CDR3 sequences, roughly two fifths seen once. The CDR3 spans 12 residues. Germline V lookup: CDR1 SEHNR, CDR2 FQNEAQ (reference sequence). This TCR derives from a human donor in good health. The gene calls are TRBV7-9 and TRBJ2-5; D call uncertain. The DNA end lines up better with TRBJ2-7; the J call may be wrong. The sample was blood. The CDR3 DNA reads TGTGCCAGCAGCTTCAGTTATGCCGAGCAGTACTTC. It codes for CASSFSYAEQYF.